These T cell receptor beta chains were read from a single sample in a study of Tregs in tolerant kidney transplant recipients. TCRdb's copy holds only in-frame clones and misses some; the assay was immunoSEQ multiplex PCR. This sample has under 95,000 clones, with roughly 90% found just once. This sample comprised Tregs from blood, obtained before the transplant. The receptor set was obtained from a human donor who received a combined kidney and bone marrow transplant. The conserved cysteine and the conserved F or W are not part of the CDR3 here.

j_call: TRBJ1-1; v_call: TRBV6-1; cdr3_aa: ASSEWRVTEAF
j_call: TRBJ2-5; v_call: TRBV11-2; cdr3_aa: ASSLLVETQY
j_call: TRBJ1-6; v_call: TRBV16; cdr3_aa: ASSQSRVYNSPLH
j_call: TRBJ2-7; v_call: TRBV15; cdr3_aa: ATSRDKGGQTTSYEQY
j_call: TRBJ2-1; v_call: TRBV9; cdr3_aa: ASSPRTSGRANFLEQF
j_call: TRBJ1-1; v_call: TRBV5-1; cdr3_aa: ASSLVGSGAAEAF
j_call: TRBJ2-3; v_call: TRBV7-2; cdr3_aa: ASSGLAPTDTQY
j_call: TRBJ2-3; v_call: TRBV6-5; cdr3_aa: ASSSGTSTDTQY
j_call: TRBJ2-1; v_call: TRBV2; cdr3_aa: ASRAGSGGEQF
j_call: TRBJ1-5; v_call: TRBV28; cdr3_aa: ASSSPGPSSNQPQH